A selection of T cell receptor beta chains follows, all from one sample in a study of shared clonotypes between healthy human individuals. Repertoires were generated with immunoSEQ multiplex PCR, while TCRdb's copy carries only in-frame clones and drops some. The sample includes hundreds of thousands of clones, 70% to 80% of them seen just once. Source material: PBMCs. The source is a woman in her forties in good health. Some clones in this sample may be carry-over from other donors' samples. CDR3s include the opening cysteine and the closing phenylalanine or tryptophan. A D gene is named only where the DNA matches it firmly. Expanded clones get a size class; other rows say once, few or many, or leave the size out.

D: NA
J: TRBJ2-3
size: NA
V: TRBV10-3
DNA: TGTGCCATCATGAGCGCGGGAGATACGCAGTATTTT
CDR3: CAIMSAGDTQYF

D: TRBD2
J: TRBJ2-7
size: few
V: TRBV30
DNA: TGTGCCTGGAGGCCCGGGGGGGGTGGCTCCTACGAGCAGTACTTC
CDR3: CAWRPGGGGSYEQYF

D: NA
J: TRBJ1-1
size: once
V: TRBV30
DNA: TGTGCCTGGAGTGGGCGAGGACAGATGAACACTGAAGCTTTCTTT
CDR3: CAWSGRGQMNTEAFF

D: NA
J: TRBJ2-3
size: NA
V: TRBV6-1
DNA: TGTGCCAGCAGTTTCCGTACAGATACGCAGTATTTT
CDR3: CASSFRTDTQYF

D: NA
J: TRBJ2-7
size: NA
V: TRBV18
DNA: TGTGCCAGCTCCTCGTTCGTGGCCTACGAGCAGTACTTC
CDR3: CASSSFVAYEQYF

D: NA
J: TRBJ1-5
size: few
V: TRBV6-5
DNA: TGTGCCAGCAGCCAGACCTCACGGGGCAATCAGCCCCAGCATTTT
CDR3: CASSQTSRGNQPQHF

D: NA
J: TRBJ2-4
size: NA
V: TRBV4-2
DNA: TGTGCCAGCAGCCCCCGAGGCTCTTGGGGCATTCAGTACTTC
CDR3: CASSPRGSWGIQYF

D: TRBD1
J: TRBJ1-2
size: NA
V: TRBV28
DNA: TGTGCCAGCTACCCTCCAGGACAGGTTGAGGGCTACACCTTC
CDR3: CASYPPGQVEGYTF

D: NA
J: TRBJ2-1
size: NA
V: TRBV30
DNA: TGTGCCTGGAAACGGACTGGGATCTTTGGGCAGTTCTTC
CDR3: CAWKRTGIFGQFF

D: NA
J: TRBJ1-3
size: NA
V: TRBV5-6
DNA: TGTGCCAGCAGCCATATCAGGGAGGCCTCTGGAAACACCATATATTTT
CDR3: CASSHIREASGNTIYF

D: TRBD2
J: TRBJ2-3
size: NA
V: TRBV5-6
DNA: TGTGCCAGCAGCTTGGCCGTGGCGGGAGGGTTCGCAGATACGCAGTATTTT
CDR3: CASSLAVAGGFADTQYF

D: NA
J: TRBJ2-1
size: NA
V: TRBV7-6
DNA: TGTGCCAGCAGCTCCTTTTCCTACAATGAGCAGTTCTTC
CDR3: CASSSFSYNEQFF

D: NA
J: TRBJ2-3
size: NA
V: TRBV29-1
DNA: TGCAGCGTGGGTACAGCGGGTGGGTTCACAGATACGCAGTATTTT
CDR3: CSVGTAGGFTDTQYF

D: NA
J: TRBJ2-1
size: NA
V: TRBV11-2
DNA: TGTGCCAGCAGCTTCGGCAGGGTTGTTCTAGTCGGTACGGATGAGCAGTTCTTC
CDR3: CASSFGRVVLVGTDEQFF

D: TRBD1
J: TRBJ1-2
size: NA
V: TRBV27
DNA: TGTGCCAGCAGTCTCTCGGGACAGGTTAACTATGGCTACACCTTC
CDR3: CASSLSGQVNYGYTF

D: NA
J: TRBJ1-4
size: few
V: TRBV5-3
DNA: TGTGCCAGAAGCAACGGGACACCTAATGAAAAACTGTTTTTT
CDR3: CARSNGTPNEKLFF

D: TRBD2
J: TRBJ2-3
size: NA
V: TRBV19
DNA: TGTGCCAGTAATCGACTAGCGGGAGGGGCAGATACGCAGTATTTT
CDR3: CASNRLAGGADTQYF

D: NA
J: TRBJ2-7
size: NA
V: TRBV30
DNA: TGTGCCTGGACCCCGCCCCTGGGGGGCTCCTACGAGCAGTACTTC
CDR3: CAWTPPLGGSYEQYF

D: TRBD2
J: TRBJ2-3
size: NA
V: TRBV28
DNA: TGTGCCAGCAGTTTCCTAGCGGGACTTACGCAGTATTTT
CDR3: CASSFLAGLTQYF

D: NA
J: TRBJ2-2
size: NA
V: TRBV15
DNA: TGTGCCACCAGCAGAGGGGCCGGGGGGAACACCGGGGAGCTGTTTTTT
CDR3: CATSRGAGGNTGELFF

D: NA
J: TRBJ1-1
size: NA
V: TRBV6-5
DNA: TGTGCCAGCAGCCAACAGGGATTTGGGACTGAAGCTTTCTTT
CDR3: CASSQQGFGTEAFF

D: NA
J: TRBJ2-3
size: NA
V: TRBV10-3
DNA: TGTGCCATCAGTGAGTCGAGTGAGCGAGGCGGCACAGATACGCAGTATTTT
CDR3: CAISESSERGGTDTQYF

D: TRBD2
J: TRBJ2-7
size: NA
V: TRBV5-8
DNA: TGTGCCAGCAGCTCGTCGGGGGGGAGAGGAAGCGAGCAGTACTTC
CDR3: CASSSSGGRGSEQYF

D: NA
J: TRBJ1-5
size: NA
V: TRBV28
DNA: TGTGCCAGCAGTTTAGGGGGATATGGCAATCAGCCCCAGCATTTT
CDR3: CASSLGGYGNQPQHF

D: TRBD1
J: TRBJ2-7
size: NA
V: TRBV5-1
DNA: TGCGCCAGCAGCTTTCTGGACAGGGCAAATTACGAGCAGTACTTC
CDR3: CASSFLDRANYEQYF

D: NA
J: TRBJ1-1
size: NA
V: TRBV5-4
DNA: TGTGCCAGCAGCGCACGACAGGTAGGGAACACTGAAGCTTTCTTT
CDR3: CASSARQVGNTEAFF

D: TRBD2
J: TRBJ2-1
size: NA
V: TRBV7-6
DNA: TGTGCCAGCAGCTTCCGTGGGCGGGGGGATTACAATGAGCAGTTCTTC
CDR3: CASSFRGRGDYNEQFF

D: TRBD2
J: TRBJ2-5
size: NA
V: TRBV18
DNA: TGTGCCAGCTCACCGCGGCAAGCGGGAGTAGGAGAGACCCAGTACTTC
CDR3: CASSPRQAGVGETQYF

D: NA
J: TRBJ1-5
size: once
V: TRBV30
DNA: TGTGCCTGGAGTTGGAGGGACAATCAGCCCCAGCATTTT
CDR3: CAWSWRDNQPQHF

D: NA
J: TRBJ2-7
size: NA
V: TRBV28
DNA: TGTGCCAGCGCTCGATTTGGCCAGGGATCCTACGAGCAGTACTTC
CDR3: CASARFGQGSYEQYF

D: NA
J: TRBJ1-1
size: few
V: TRBV27
DNA: TGTGCCAGCAGTTCTTTAAGAGCTACTGAAGCTTTCTTT
CDR3: CASSSLRATEAFF

D: TRBD2
J: TRBJ2-7
size: many
V: TRBV29-1
DNA: TGCAGCGGGCGACTAGCGGGAGCCGGGGAGCAGTACTTC
CDR3: CSGRLAGAGEQYF

D: TRBD1
J: TRBJ1-5
size: NA
V: TRBV19
DNA: TGTGCCAGTAGTTTCCAGGGGGCGGGATTGTATCAGCCCCAGCATTTT
CDR3: CASSFQGAGLYQPQHF

D: NA
J: TRBJ2-1
size: NA
V: TRBV4-1
DNA: TGCGCCAGCAGCCGAATTGAGGGGAATGAGCAGTTCTTC
CDR3: CASSRIEGNEQFF

D: NA
J: TRBJ2-7
size: NA
V: TRBV5-6
DNA: TGTGCCAGCAGCTTGTTAGGTCGGAATCCCTACGAGCAGTACTTC
CDR3: CASSLLGRNPYEQYF

D: NA
J: TRBJ2-7
size: NA
V: TRBV19
DNA: TGTGCCAGTAGTTCTAGTACCGGGCCCTCCTACGAGCAGTACTTC
CDR3: CASSSSTGPSYEQYF

D: NA
J: TRBJ1-5
size: few
V: TRBV28
DNA: TGTGCCAGCACCTCCGACCCATTCAATCAGCCCCAGCATTTT
CDR3: CASTSDPFNQPQHF

D: TRBD1
J: TRBJ2-2
size: once
V: TRBV7-9
DNA: TGTGCCAGCAGCGCCACAGGGGGCTTTGCCGGGGAGCTGTTTTTT
CDR3: CASSATGGFAGELFF

D: TRBD2
J: TRBJ2-3
size: many
V: TRBV7-2
DNA: TGTGCCAGCAGCTCGGAGCCTAGCGGGAGTAAAGGGGATACGCAGTATTTT
CDR3: CASSSEPSGSKGDTQYF

D: TRBD1
J: TRBJ2-1
size: NA
V: TRBV5-1
DNA: TGCGCCAGCAGCTTTGACGTAGACAGGGGCCCTGCCAATGAGCAGTTCTTC
CDR3: CASSFDVDRGPANEQFF

D: TRBD1
J: TRBJ1-5
size: many
V: TRBV4-2
DNA: TGTGCCAGCAGCCAACCAGGGACAGCCTGGCCCCAGCATTTT
CDR3: CASSQPGTAWPQHF

D: NA
J: TRBJ2-7
size: NA
V: TRBV11-2
DNA: TGTGCCAGCAGCTTAGAGGCCCCCTACGAGCAGTACTTC
CDR3: CASSLEAPYEQYF

D: TRBD2
J: TRBJ2-1
size: NA
V: TRBV30
DNA: TGTGCCTGGAGTGTAGTCTTCCCCCTAGCGGGAGGGCCTAGTGAGCAGTTCTTC
CDR3: CAWSVVFPLAGGPSEQFF

D: TRBD2
J: TRBJ2-7
size: once
V: TRBV7-9
DNA: TGTGCCAGCAGTCCGATATCTAGCGGGAGGAACTACTCCTCCTACGAGCAGTACTTC
CDR3: CASSPISSGRNYSSYEQYF

D: NA
J: TRBJ2-5
size: NA
V: TRBV2
DNA: TGTGCCAGCAGTCCTTCAGGGTCTTGGGAGACCCAGTACTTC
CDR3: CASSPSGSWETQYF

D: NA
J: TRBJ1-3
size: NA
V: TRBV7-6
DNA: TGTGCCAGCAGCCACGGGACGGTGAGCTCTGGAAACACCATATATTTT
CDR3: CASSHGTVSSGNTIYF

D: TRBD1
J: TRBJ2-1
size: once
V: TRBV30
DNA: TGTGCCTGGAGTAGGGGGAGGTTGGGACAGGGGTCCATGAATGAGCAGTTCTTC
CDR3: CAWSRGRLGQGSMNEQFF

D: TRBD1
J: TRBJ1-4
size: NA
V: TRBV4-2
DNA: TGTGCCAGCAGCATCGACAGGGGGGGAACTAATGAAAAACTGTTTTTT
CDR3: CASSIDRGGTNEKLFF

D: NA
J: TRBJ1-4
size: NA
V: TRBV4-1
DNA: TGCGCCAGCAGCCGGACAGTCGGCAATGAAAAACTGTTTTTT
CDR3: CASSRTVGNEKLFF

D: NA
J: TRBJ1-2
size: few
V: TRBV30
DNA: TGTGCCTGGAGACCCCCAGGAGATGGCTACACCTTC
CDR3: CAWRPPGDGYTF